This TCR beta chain is from a study of human T cells and chemical hapten exposure. TCRdb independently ran MiXCR on the RACE reads; one entry per CDR3 protein. This table has 65,000 to 95,000 distinct CDR3 sequences, about 6.6% appearing once. This clonotype was found many times. Time point: patch test 2, 6 weeks after DPC sensitization. Indicated treatment: therapeutic diphenylcyclopropenone sensitization with weekly scalp DPC. J lost 2 bases, V lost 5 bases, and 12 bases had no gene match. CDR3 length equals 18 residues. This sequence joins TRBV12-3 or TRBV12-4 and TRBJ1-5, with 10 bases aligning to TRBD1. The TCR comes from a woman aged 25-40 years with alopecia areata. Some clones in this sample may be carry-over from other donors' samples. The sample was whole blood, taken in connection with sensitization to the hapten diphenylcyclopropenone (DPC). CDR3: CASSHGTGAFPGNQPQHF. The CDR3 region has the DNA TGTGCCAGCAGTCACGGGACAGGGGCCTTCCCCGGCAATCAGCCCCAGCATTTT.